These T cell receptor beta chains were read from a single sample in a study of T cell responses to AZD1222 COVID-19 vaccine. Sequencing was performed with immunoSEQ multiplex PCR; in TCRdb, only in-frame clones are kept and a portion is missing. This table holds under 150,000 clones, 92% found once. Specimen: peripheral blood, collected on day 0 of AZD1222 vaccination. These receptors were obtained from an adult in good health. Both conserved end residues are part of each CDR3. The order of the fields is CDR3 length, J gene, clone size, D gene, V gene, CDR3 DNA, CDR3 protein. A D gene is named only where the DNA matches it firmly. The size field is filled for only some rows; it gives once, few, many or a size class.

>19|TRBJ2-2|NA|TRBD2|TRBV10-1
TGCGCCAGCAGTAGTTGGACTAGCGGGAGCATCGGAAGGACCGGGGAGCTGTTTTTT
CASSSWTSGSIGRTGELFF
>16|TRBJ2-7|NA|NA|TRBV6-5
TGTGCCAGCAGTTACTCGGTGGCCTTGCCGCTATACGAGCAGTACTTC
CASSYSVALPLYEQYF
>14|TRBJ2-1|NA|TRBD2|TRBV6-5
TGTGCCAGCAGGCAGCGGGAGGTCTACAATGAGCAGTTCTTC
CASRQREVYNEQFF
>12|TRBJ1-2|few|NA|TRBV27
TGTGCCAGCAGTTCCGAGTATTATGGCTACACCTTC
CASSSEYYGYTF
>13|TRBJ1-2|NA|TRBD1|TRBV11-2
TGTGCCAGCAGCTCGGGGACAGGGGGTGCCTACACCTTC
CASSSGTGGAYTF
>15|TRBJ2-1|NA|TRBD2|TRBV15
TGTGCCACCAGCAGGGGCGGGAGATCCTACAATGAGCAGTTCTTC
CATSRGGRSYNEQFF
>20|TRBJ1-5|NA|NA|TRBV9
TGTGCCAGCAGCGAGGGGGGCAGGCTCCTTAATGTTTATAGCAATCAGCCCCAGCATTTT
CASSEGGRLLNVYSNQPQHF
>18|TRBJ1-4|NA|TRBD1|TRBV25-1
TGTGCCAGCAGAGGTTGGGGGGGACAGAGAAACGTTAATGAAAAACTGTTTTTT
CASRGWGGQRNVNEKLFF
>11|TRBJ1-2|NA|NA|TRBV30
TGTGCCTGGGGCTCGGGCGGGGGCTACACCTTC
CAWGSGGGYTF
>14|TRBJ1-5|NA|TRBD1|TRBV6-5
TGTGCCAGCAGTACCGACAGGGATTATCAGCCCCAGCATTTT
CASSTDRDYQPQHF
>17|TRBJ1-6|NA|TRBD1|TRBV19
TGTGCCAGTAGAACAACCCGGACAGGGGGCCGGAATTCACCCCTCCACTTT
CASRTTRTGGRNSPLHF
>20|TRBJ1-3|NA|NA|TRBV24-1
TGTGCCACCAGAGAACATGGACAGCCCGCGGAAGGTGACTCTGGAAACACCATATATTTT
CATREHGQPAEGDSGNTIYF
>14|TRBJ1-4|NA|NA|TRBV2
TGTGCCAGCTCAGGCCGGGGAGAAGGCGAAAAACTGTTTTTT
CASSGRGEGEKLFF
>15|TRBJ2-1|NA|TRBD1|TRBV6-2/TRBV6-3
TGTGCCAGCAGCGCACAGGGGAGCTCCTACAATGAGCAGTTCTTC
CASSAQGSSYNEQFF
>15|TRBJ1-2|NA|NA|TRBV2
TGTGCCAGCAGCTCCGGGAGGCGGGAAAACTATGGCTACACCTTC
CASSSGRRENYGYTF
>13|TRBJ1-1|NA|NA|TRBV5-8
TGTGCCAGCAGCTTGTGGCAGGGGTCTGAAGCTTTCTTT
CASSLWQGSEAFF
>16|TRBJ2-3|NA|TRBD2|TRBV24-1
TGTGCCACCAGTGTTTCGGCGGGAGATAGCACAGATACGCAGTATTTT
CATSVSAGDSTDTQYF
>14|TRBJ2-1|NA|TRBD1|TRBV30
TGTGCCTGGGGCCGGGACAGGGTTACCAATGAGCAGTTCTTC
CAWGRDRVTNEQFF
>13|TRBJ1-2|NA|NA|TRBV6-5
TGTGCCTGTTACCGCGGGGGAAACTATGGCTACACCTTC
CACYRGGNYGYTF
>13|TRBJ1-1|NA|TRBD1|TRBV10-3
TGTGCCATCAGTCAACAGGGGGGCACTGAAGCTTTCTTT
CAISQQGGTEAFF
>15|TRBJ1-1|NA|NA|TRBV6-5
TGTGCCAGCAGCTTGATTCAGACAGGGAACACTGAAGCTTTCTTT
CASSLIQTGNTEAFF
>14|TRBJ2-7|NA|NA|TRBV7-2
TGTGCCAGCAGCATAGGGACGGGGGACTACGAGCAGTACTTC
CASSIGTGDYEQYF
>14|TRBJ2-5|NA|NA|TRBV27
TGTGCCAGCAGTTTACGGCGGCTCCAAGAGACCCAGTACTTC
CASSLRRLQETQYF
>13|TRBJ1-5|NA|NA|TRBV15
TGTGCCACCAACAATGGGGGTTTACAGCCCCAGCATTTT
CATNNGGLQPQHF
>16|TRBJ1-1|NA|NA|TRBV4-2
TGTGCCAGCAGCCAAGAACTGGTGGCCTTGAACACTGAAGCTTTCTTT
CASSQELVALNTEAFF
>12|TRBJ2-2|NA|NA|TRBV12-3/TRBV12-4
TGTGCCAGCAGTCCTGAAGCCGGGGAGCTGTTTTTT
CASSPEAGELFF
>16|TRBJ1-4|NA|NA|TRBV10-2
TGCGCCAGCAGTGAGTCTCTCCAGGGGCCCTATGAAAAACTGTTTTTT
CASSESLQGPYEKLFF
>15|TRBJ2-1|NA|TRBD2|TRBV7-9
TGTGCCAGCACCCCGTCCGGGAGCGGGGCCAATGAGCAGTTCTTC
CASTPSGSGANEQFF
>14|TRBJ2-3|NA|TRBD1|TRBV7-9
TGTGCCAGCAGCTTGGGACAGGCAGCAGATACGCAGTATTTT
CASSLGQAADTQYF
>15|TRBJ1-5|few|TRBD1|TRBV7-8
TGTGCCAGCAGCAGGGGCACAGGGGCAGGGCAGCCCCAGCATTTT
CASSRGTGAGQPQHF
>12|TRBJ1-6|NA|NA|TRBV6-5
TGTGCCAGCAGAAACCTGGGGTCACCCCTCCACTTT
CASRNLGSPLHF
>13|TRBJ1-1|NA|NA|TRBV12-3/TRBV12-4
TGTGCCAGCAGGAGGTCGGAGAACACTGAAGCTTTCTTT
CASRRSENTEAFF
>12|TRBJ2-3|NA|NA|TRBV11-3
TGTGCCAGCAATAGCCGAGACGATACGCAGTATTTT
CASNSRDDTQYF
>15|TRBJ2-1|NA|TRBD2|TRBV2
TGTGCCAGCAAGAGACTAGCGGGATCCTACAATGAGCAGTTCTTC
CASKRLAGSYNEQFF
>15|TRBJ2-2|NA|TRBD1|TRBV7-2
TGTGCCAGCAGCTCCTGGACAGGGGGCACCGGGGAGCTGTTTTTT
CASSSWTGGTGELFF
>14|TRBJ1-2|once|TRBD1|TRBV5-1
TGCGCCAGCAAGAGATTCGGGACAGAAAAAGGCTACACCTTC
CASKRFGTEKGYTF
>14|TRBJ1-6|NA|NA|TRBV28
TGTGCCAGCAGTCTACAGGGTAATAATTCACCCCTCCACTTT
CASSLQGNNSPLHF
>17|TRBJ2-1|NA|NA|TRBV4-2
TGTGCCAGCAGCCAAGATGCGGGACAGAGCTCCTACAATGAGCAGTTCTTC
CASSQDAGQSSYNEQFF
>16|TRBJ2-1|NA|TRBD1|TRBV7-9
TGTGCCAGCAGCTCCCTGACAGGGAGCTCCTACAATGAGCAGTTCTTC
CASSSLTGSSYNEQFF
>14|TRBJ1-4|NA|NA|TRBV7-2
TGTGCCAGCAGTTCCTCCTTCTCTAATGAAAAACTGTTTTTT
CASSSSFSNEKLFF
>16|TRBJ2-1|NA|TRBD1|TRBV19
TGTGCCAGTACCCAGGGGACAGGGGCGTTTTACAATGAGCAGTTCTTC
CASTQGTGAFYNEQFF
>14|TRBJ2-7|NA|NA|TRBV5-4
TGTGCCAGCAGCCAAGACTCGACCTCCTACGAGCAGTACTTC
CASSQDSTSYEQYF
>13|TRBJ1-2|NA|TRBD1|TRBV30
TGTGCCTTCAAGAGGGACAGGGCAATCGGCTACACCTTC
CAFKRDRAIGYTF
>15|TRBJ2-7|NA|NA|TRBV3-1/TRBV3-2
TGTGCCAGCAGCCATCATGGGAGGCGGATCTACGAGCAGTACTTC
CASSHHGRRIYEQYF
>15|TRBJ2-1|NA|TRBD2|TRBV20-1
TGCAGTGCTAGTCGGGGACTAGCCGTTTCCGATGAGCAGTTCTTC
CSASRGLAVSDEQFF
>16|TRBJ2-3|once|NA|TRBV24-1
TGTGCCACCAGTGATTTAGCGGGCCCCTCGTCAGATACGCAGTATTTT
CATSDLAGPSSDTQYF
>13|TRBJ2-1|NA|NA|TRBV5-4
TGTGCCAGCAGCTCGAGCCATTGGGGTGAGCAGTTCTTC
CASSSSHWGEQFF
>15|TRBJ1-5|NA|NA|TRBV18
TGTGCCAGCTCCCCCCAGGGGTTTGTCAATCAGCCCCAGCATTTT
CASSPQGFVNQPQHF
>14|TRBJ1-1|NA|NA|TRBV4-3
TGCGCCAGCAGCCAAGAGGGGGGGATCACTGAAGCTTTCTTT
CASSQEGGITEAFF
>15|TRBJ2-3|NA|NA|TRBV19
TGTGCCAGTAGCGGGGACCGGGTCGAAGGGGATACGCAGTATTTT
CASSGDRVEGDTQYF
>14|TRBJ2-2|once|TRBD2|TRBV29-1
TGCAGCGTTAGGACTAGCGGTTTCCCCGGGGAGCTGTTTTTT
CSVRTSGFPGELFF
>13|TRBJ1-2|NA|NA|TRBV6-1
TGTGCCAGCAGTGAAGTCAACCGCGGGGGCTACACCTTC
CASSEVNRGGYTF
>16|TRBJ2-5|NA|TRBD2|TRBV5-1
TGCGCCAGCAGCTTGGGGGGACTAGGGCGGTGGGAGACCCAGTACTTC
CASSLGGLGRWETQYF
>16|TRBJ2-3|NA|NA|TRBV19
TGTGCCAGTAGTAACGGAGGCCGAACTAGCACAGATACGCAGTATTTT
CASSNGGRTSTDTQYF
>17|TRBJ2-1|NA|TRBD2|TRBV5-1
TGCGCCAGCTATCCGGGACTAGCGCCGAGCTCCTACAATGAGCAGTTCTTC
CASYPGLAPSSYNEQFF
>16|TRBJ2-2|NA|NA|TRBV9
TGTGCCAGCAGCTCCAATTCCCAGGGGCGGTACGGGGAGCTGTTTTTT
CASSSNSQGRYGELFF
>17|TRBJ2-1|NA|TRBD2|TRBV5-1
TGCGCCAGCAGCAAGTCTCTAGCGCCGGGGGGAAGCTATGAGCAGTTCTTC
CASSKSLAPGGSYEQFF
>15|TRBJ1-4|NA|NA|TRBV6-5
TGTGCCAGCAGTTATGCGGGAGGGGAGAATGAAAAACTGTTTTTT
CASSYAGGENEKLFF
>15|TRBJ2-7|NA|NA|TRBV5-4
TGTGCCAGCAGCCCCGGCCTACCAGGGTCCTACGAGCAGTACTTC
CASSPGLPGSYEQYF